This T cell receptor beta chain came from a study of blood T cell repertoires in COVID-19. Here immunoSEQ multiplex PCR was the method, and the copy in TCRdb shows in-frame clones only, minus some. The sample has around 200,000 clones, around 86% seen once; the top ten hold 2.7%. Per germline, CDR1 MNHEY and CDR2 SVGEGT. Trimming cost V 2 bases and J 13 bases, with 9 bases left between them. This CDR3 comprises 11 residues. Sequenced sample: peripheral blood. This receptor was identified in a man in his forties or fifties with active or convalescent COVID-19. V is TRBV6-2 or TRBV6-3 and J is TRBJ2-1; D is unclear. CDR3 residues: CASSYEFLQFF. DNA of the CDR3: TGTGCCAGCAGTTACGAGTTCCTTCAGTTCTTC.